Below are 27 T cell receptor beta chains sequenced from a single sample in a study of T cells after yellow fever vaccination. TCRdb itself ran the 5' RACE reads through MiXCR, one entry per CDR3 protein. The sample consists of about 240,000 distinct CDR3 sequences, 6.9% of them appearing once. Sample: CD4+ T cells sorted from PBMCs, taken 15 days after the yellow fever booster vaccination. These receptors originate from a man aged 25 to 40 who received the YFV17D yellow fever vaccine.

This clonotype has a handful of counts. V usage is TRBV28 and J usage is TRBJ2-3; 10 bases match TRBD2. The CDR3 loop spans 17 amino acids. V dropped 1 base and J dropped 1; count of bases not matched to a gene: 5. Germline values: CDR1 MDHEN, CDR2 SYDVKM. Written as DNA, the CDR3 is TGTGCCAGCAGTTTATCCGGACTAGCGGAGCGCACAGATACGCAGTATTTT. This codes for CASSLSGLAERTDTQYF.

At least ten counts were recorded for this clonotype. The junction shows a germline mismatch at one end, possibly a read error. The chain combines TRBV3-1 with TRBJ2-1, with D possibly TRBD2 on 6 matching bases. The CDR3 contains 14 residues. CDR1 LGHDT and CDR2 YNNKEL come from the germline V gene (reference sequence). This CDR3 reads CASRQAGPYNEQFF. The CDR3 DNA follows: TGTGCCAGCAGGCAAGCGGGCCCCTACAATGAGCAGTTCTTC.

This clonotype was counted a few times. The chain uses TRBV5-1 and TRBJ2-5; D is tentatively TRBD1 or TRBD2 (5 bases each). Germline values: CDR1 SGHRS, CDR2 YFSETQ. The CDR3 is made up of 16 amino acids. V was clipped by 4 bases and J by 4 bases, with 20 bases between them. The CDR3, as DNA: TGCGCCAGCAGCCCCGGGACCGATCACCGGGGAGAGACCCAGTACTTC. Its translation is CASSPGTDHRGETQYF.

The chain employs TRBV20-1 and TRBJ2-3; 7 bases align to TRBD2. The CDR3 has 14 amino acids. The germline CDR1 and CDR2 sequences are DFQATT and SNEGSKA (reference sequence). Written as DNA, the CDR3 is TGCAACGCGGGAGTCGGTACGAGCACAGATACGCAGTATTTT. It codes for CNAGVGTSTDTQYF.

The chain has TRBV12-3 or TRBV12-4 and TRBJ2-7, with 7 nucleotides matching TRBD1. The CDR3 covers 13 residues. J lost 5 bases, V lost 8 bases, and 9 bases had no gene match. The CDR3 bases are TGTGCCAGCGAAGGACAGGTAAACCACGAGCAGTACTTC. Translating it yields CASEGQVNHEQYF.

The chain combines TRBV10-3 with TRBJ1-4; D gene unclear. The CDR3 runs 14 residues. Per germline, CDR1 ENHRY and CDR2 SYGVKD. Trimming cost V 3 bases and J 1 base, with 6 bases left between them. CDR3 DNA: TGTGCCATCAGTGAACGTCAAACTAATGAAAAACTGTTTTTT. Translating gives CAISERQTNEKLFF.

This clonotype was picked up a small number of times. The chain joins TRBV30 to TRBJ1-5, with a weak D call TRBD1 (5 bases). The length of the CDR3 is 13 residues. CDR1 and CDR2 (germline): GTSNPN, SVGIG (reference sequence). The V gene lost 5 bases and the J gene lost 6 bases, with 14 bases spanning the gap. The CDR3 reads CAWGGGEAQPQHF. The DNA of the CDR3 is TGTGCCTGGGGCGGGGGAGAGGCTCAGCCCCAGCATTTT.

This clonotype has at least ten counts. The chain combines TRBV7-9 with TRBJ2-2; D perhaps matches TRBD1 (6 bases). This CDR3 comprises 12 residues. CDR1 and CDR2 (germline): SEHNR, FQNEAQ (reference sequence). Trimming took off 10 bases at V and 2 bases at J, with 8 bases between the two ends. The CDR3, as DNA: TGTGCCAAACAGGGTAACACCGGGGAGCTGTTTTTT. Translating gives CAKQGNTGELFF.

The chain employs TRBV5-1 and TRBJ1-1, with D perhaps matching TRBD1 (6 bases). Germline loops: CDR1 SGHRS, CDR2 YFSETQ. The V gene lost 0 bases and the J gene lost 4 bases, with 13 bases spanning the gap. CDR3 size: 15 residues. As DNA, the CDR3 is TGCGCCAGCAGCTTGGAAGGCAGGGGTGGCACTGAAGCTTTCTTT. Translation gives CASSLEGRGGTEAFF.

The chain has TRBV30 and TRBJ2-1; D is unresolved. V was shortened by 1 base and J by 7 bases, with 20 bases between the two germline ends. Germline values: CDR1 GTSNPN, CDR2 SVGIG (reference sequence). The CDR3 contains 16 residues. The CDR3 sequence: CAWSASLISTPNEQFF. CDR3 coding DNA: TGTGCCTGGAGTGCCTCCCTGATCTCGACTCCAAATGAGCAGTTCTTC.

This clonotype was observed at least ten times. The chain recombines TRBV12-3 or TRBV12-4 with TRBJ2-5; D may be TRBD2 (6 bases). The CDR3 sequence is 14 residues long. Trimming took off 5 bases at V and 5 bases at J, with 15 bases between the two ends. The CDR3 sequence is CASSPREPRETQYF. The CDR3, as DNA: TGTGCCAGCAGTCCCCGGGAGCCAAGGGAGACCCAGTACTTC.

V gene TRBV20-1 combines with J gene TRBJ1-1; D is unclear. Germline values: CDR1 DFQATT, CDR2 SNEGSKA (reference sequence). This CDR3 contains 17 residues. Trimming stripped 1 base from V and 1 base from J, with 19 bases between. This CDR3 is CSARGVVPGSANTEAFF. In DNA, the CDR3 is TGCAGTGCTAGAGGCGTAGTTCCCGGCTCGGCGAACACTGAAGCTTTCTTT.

The V gene is TRBV7-2, the J gene TRBJ1-2; D is ambiguous. The V end lost 1 base, the J end lost 8 bases, and 8 bases lay between the germline ends. The CDR3 contains 12 residues. CDR1 and CDR2 (germline): SGHTA, FQGNSA. The CDR3 reads CASSLGFGGYTF. CDR3 in DNA: TGTGCCAGCAGCTTAGGTTTTGGAGGCTACACCTTC.

In this sample, this clonotype turned up a few times. The rearrangement joins TRBV29-1 to TRBJ2-3, with 7 bases fitting TRBD2. Per germline, CDR1 SQVTM and CDR2 ANQGSEA. This CDR3 contains 14 residues. V lost 4 bases to trimming and J lost 1 base; unmatched junction nucleotides: 5. The CDR3 sequence is CSVVGEGGTDTQYF. The CDR3 DNA reads TGCAGCGTTGTAGGGGAGGGAGGCACAGATACGCAGTATTTT.

This chain uses TRBV6-2 or TRBV6-3 with TRBJ2-7, with TRBD2 matching over 9 bases. V shed 3 bases, J shed 5 bases, and the junction held 8 bases outside the gene matches. This CDR3 is 15 amino acids long. Germline V gene data show CDR1 as MNHEY and CDR2 as SVGEGT. For the CDR3, the DNA is TGTGCCAGCAGTTATGGCGGGCTAGCGGGACACGAGCAGTACTTC. Translated, it gives CASSYGGLAGHEQYF.

This clonotype was detected only a few times. The rearrangement joins TRBV20-1 to TRBJ2-1, with D hard to call. CDR1 and CDR2 from the germline V gene are DFQATT and SNEGSKA (reference sequence). V shed 5 bases and J shed 9 bases, with 17 bases lying between them. The CDR3 extends over 13 amino acids. The CDR3 DNA reads as TGCAGTGCTCCGGGCCTCGCAATGAGTGAGCAGTTCTTC. It translates to CSAPGLAMSEQFF.

This clonotype showed up just a few times. V usage is TRBV5-6 and J usage is TRBJ2-7, with a tentative D call TRBD2 (5 bases). There are 14 residues in the CDR3. V was pared by 2 bases and J by 4 bases, with 13 bases between. The germline gives CDR1 SGHDT, CDR2 YYEEEE. As DNA, the CDR3 is TGTGCCAGCAGCTTTACTAGAGGGTCATACGAGCAGTACTTC. As protein: CASSFTRGSYEQYF.

This clonotype was seen only a few times. The chain employs TRBV28 and TRBJ2-3, with 8 positions matching TRBD2. V dropped 6 bases and J dropped 7; count of bases not matched to a gene: 6. The CDR3 is 13 residues long. Germline loops: CDR1 MDHEN, CDR2 SYDVKM. The CDR3 DNA follows: TGTGCCAGCAGGGGACTAGAGCGGTATACGCAGTATTTT. Translated, it gives CASRGLERYTQYF.

The genes are TRBV7-2 and TRBJ1-2; D unclear. This CDR3 has 12 amino acids. Germline V gives CDR1 SGHTA, CDR2 FQGNSA. V lost 6 bases, J lost 8 bases, and 13 bases lay in between. As DNA, the CDR3 is TGTGCCAGCAGTCTATCCTCGGAGGGCTACACCTTC. Amino acids: CASSLSSEGYTF. Looking up the rest from reference TRBV7-2 and TRBJ1-2 gives the full variable domain: GAGVSQSPSNKVTEKGKDVELRCDPISGHTALYWYRQSLGQGLEFLIYFQGNSAPDKSGLPSDRFSAERTGGSVSTLTIQRTQQEDSAVYLCASSLSSEGYTFGSGTRLTVV.

The rearrangement joins TRBV20-1 to TRBJ2-7, with 11 bases that match TRBD2. V was pared by 1 base and J by 2 bases, with 1 base of the junction left unmatched. CDR1 is DFQATT and CDR2 is SNEGSKA in the germline V gene (reference sequence). The CDR3 is 14 amino acids. The CDR3 DNA reads as TGCAGTGCTAGAGGACTAGCGGGGCCCTACGAGCAGTACTTC. This gives the protein CSARGLAGPYEQYF.

In this sample, this clonotype turned up a few times. The J gene is TRBJ2-1, the V gene TRBV12-3 or TRBV12-4, with 8 bases matching TRBD1. J lost 7 bases, V lost 6 bases, and 8 bases had no gene match. The CDR3 loop spans 14 amino acids. The CDR3 reads CASSHSGGGNEQFF. The CDR3 DNA reads as TGTGCCAGCAGCCACTCAGGGGGCGGGAATGAGCAGTTCTTC.

The rearrangement links TRBV20-1 to TRBJ2-4; D not resolved. This CDR3 spans 12 amino acids. V dropped 8 bases and J dropped 1 base, with 9 bases sitting between them. CDR1 and CDR2 from the germline V gene are DFQATT and SNEGSKA (reference sequence). The CDR3 is CSTWLAKNIQYF. For the CDR3, the DNA is TGCAGTACATGGCTGGCCAAAAACATTCAGTACTTC.

This clonotype was seen ten or more times. The chain combines TRBV29-1 with TRBJ1-5; a possible D gene is TRBD1 (5 bases). Germline CDR1 SQVTM, CDR2 ANQGSEA. The CDR3 has 12 residues. V was trimmed by 4 bases and J by 6 bases, leaving 10 bases between them. CDR3 coding DNA: TGCAGCGTTGCAGGGATCGGTCAGCCCCAGCATTTT. It yields the protein CSVAGIGQPQHF. The full variable domain, in which reference TRBV29-1 and TRBJ1-5 provide the parts outside the CDR3, is SAVISQKPSRDICQRGTSLTIQCQVDSQVTMMFWYRQQPGQSLTLIATANQGSEATYESGFVIDKFPISRPNLTFSTLTVSNMSPEDSSIYLCSVAGIGQPQHFGDGTRLSIL.

This clonotype was counted only a few times. The rearrangement joins TRBV21-1 to TRBJ2-7; the DNA was not used to check the table's D call, TRBD1. TRBV21-1 is a pseudogene segment. This CDR3 contains 14 residues. The CDR3 is CASRRQGAKNEQYF. The CDR3 DNA is TGTGCCAGCAGAAGACAGGGGGCGAAAAACGAGCAGTACTTC.

This chain connects TRBV20-1 to TRBJ2-3; TRBD1 might be the D (5 bases). The V gene lost 0 bases and the J gene lost 7 bases, with 11 bases spanning the gap. CDR3 size: 13 residues. Germline loops: CDR1 DFQATT, CDR2 SNEGSKA (reference sequence). The CDR3 region has the DNA TGCAGTGCTAGAGAATTACAGGACCATACGCAGTATTTT. Its protein is CSARELQDHTQYF.

This sequence joins TRBV7-2 and TRBJ2-2, with 12 bases lining up with TRBD2. The CDR3 contains 17 residues. J gave up 6 bases and V 5 bases, and 10 bases lay outside the gene matches. Germline CDR1 is SGHTA and CDR2 is FQGNSA. The CDR3 sequence: CASSLTSGRGAAGELFF. As DNA, the CDR3 is TGTGCCAGCAGCCTGACTAGCGGGAGAGGTGCGGCCGGGGAGCTGTTTTTT.

This clonotype was counted between two and nine times. This chain links TRBV4-3 with TRBJ2-3; 10 nucleotides agree with TRBD2. The CDR3 contains 16 residues. Germline CDR1 LGHNA, CDR2 YSLEER. V lost 9 bases, J lost 3 bases, and 12 bases stayed unmatched. The CDR3 DNA follows: TGCGCCAGTCGAGTAGCGGCTAGCGGGAGTACAGATACGCAGTATTTT. Its protein product is CASRVAASGSTDTQYF.